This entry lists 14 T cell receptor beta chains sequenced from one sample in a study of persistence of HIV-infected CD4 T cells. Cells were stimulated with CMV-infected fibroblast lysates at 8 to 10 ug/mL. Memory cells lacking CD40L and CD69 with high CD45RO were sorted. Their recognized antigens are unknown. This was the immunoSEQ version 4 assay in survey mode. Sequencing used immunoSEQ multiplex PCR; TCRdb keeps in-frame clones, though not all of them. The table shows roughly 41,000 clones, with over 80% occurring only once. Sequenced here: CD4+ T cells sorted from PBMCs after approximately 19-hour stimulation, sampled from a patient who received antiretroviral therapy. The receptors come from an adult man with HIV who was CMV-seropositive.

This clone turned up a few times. The CDR3 region is CASSQARDTPAFF. The CDR3 bases are TGTGCCAGCAGCCAGGCCCGGGATACTCCAGCTTTCTTT. This chain uses TRBV3-1 (or the pseudogene TRBV3-2) with TRBJ1-1; no firm D call. Trimming left V 3 bases short and J 10 bases short, with 15 bases between. CDR3 length equals 13 residues. Germline CDR1 is LGHDT and CDR2 is YNNKEL (reference sequence).

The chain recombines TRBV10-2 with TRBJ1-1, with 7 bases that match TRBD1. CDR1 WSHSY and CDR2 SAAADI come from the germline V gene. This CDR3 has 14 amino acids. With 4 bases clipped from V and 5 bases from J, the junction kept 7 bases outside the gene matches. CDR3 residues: CASSVGTEGTEAFF. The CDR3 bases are TGCGCCAGCAGTGTCGGGACAGAGGGAACTGAAGCTTTCTTT.

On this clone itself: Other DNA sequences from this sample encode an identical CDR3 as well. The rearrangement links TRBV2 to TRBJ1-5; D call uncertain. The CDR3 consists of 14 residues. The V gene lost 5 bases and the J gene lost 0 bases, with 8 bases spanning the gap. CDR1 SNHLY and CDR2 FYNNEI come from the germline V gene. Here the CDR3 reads CASSRLNSNQPQHF. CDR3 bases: TGTGCCAGCAGTCGACTGAATAGCAATCAGCCCCAGCATTTT. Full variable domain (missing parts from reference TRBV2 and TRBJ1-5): EPEVTQTPSHQVTQMGQEVILRCVPISNHLYFYWYRQILGQKVEFLVSFYNNEISEKSEIFDDQFSVERPDGSNFTLKIRSTKLEDSAMYFCASSRLNSNQPQHFGDGTRLSIL.

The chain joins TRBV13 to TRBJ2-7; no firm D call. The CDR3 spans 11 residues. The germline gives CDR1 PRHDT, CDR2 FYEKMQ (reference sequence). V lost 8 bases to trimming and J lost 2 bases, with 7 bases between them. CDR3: CASGRTYEQYF. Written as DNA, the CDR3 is TGTGCCAGCGGTCGGACCTACGAGCAGTACTTC. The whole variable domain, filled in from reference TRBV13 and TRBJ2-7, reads AAGVIQSPRHLIKEKRETATLKCYPIPRHDTVYWYQQGPGQDPQFLISFYEKMQSDKGSIPDRFSAQQFSDYHSELNMSSLELGDSALYFCASGRTYEQYFGPGTRLTVT.

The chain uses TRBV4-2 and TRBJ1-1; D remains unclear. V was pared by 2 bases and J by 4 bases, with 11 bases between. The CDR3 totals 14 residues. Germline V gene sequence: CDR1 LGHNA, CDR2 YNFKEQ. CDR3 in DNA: TGTGCCAGCAGCCAAAGTCACCGAGTCACTGAAGCTTTCTTT. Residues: CASSQSHRVTEAFF.

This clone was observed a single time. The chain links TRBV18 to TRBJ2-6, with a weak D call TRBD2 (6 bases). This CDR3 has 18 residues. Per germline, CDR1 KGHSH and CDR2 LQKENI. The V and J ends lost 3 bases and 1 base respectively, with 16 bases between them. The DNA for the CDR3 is TGTGCCAGCTCACCGCAAGGCGGGGCTGGGTCTGGGGCCAACGTCCTGACTTTC. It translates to CASSPQGGAGSGANVLTF.

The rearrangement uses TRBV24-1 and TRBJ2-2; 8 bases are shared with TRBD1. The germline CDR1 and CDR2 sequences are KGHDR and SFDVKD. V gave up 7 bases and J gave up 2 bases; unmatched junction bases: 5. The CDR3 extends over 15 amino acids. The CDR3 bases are TGTGCCACCAGGACCGGACAGGGAAACACCGGGGAGCTGTTTTTT. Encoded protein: CATRTGQGNTGELFF.

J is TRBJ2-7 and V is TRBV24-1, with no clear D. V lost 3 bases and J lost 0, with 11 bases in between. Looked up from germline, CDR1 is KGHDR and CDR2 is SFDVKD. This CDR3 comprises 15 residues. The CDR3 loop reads CATSDATASSYEQYF. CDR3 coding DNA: TGTGCCACCAGTGATGCGACGGCCTCCTCCTACGAGCAGTACTTC.

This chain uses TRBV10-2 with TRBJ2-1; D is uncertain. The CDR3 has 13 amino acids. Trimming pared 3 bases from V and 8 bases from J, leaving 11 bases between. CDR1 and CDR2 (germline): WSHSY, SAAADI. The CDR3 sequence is CASSEYVDYEQFF. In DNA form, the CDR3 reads TGCGCCAGCAGTGAATATGTAGACTATGAGCAGTTCTTC.

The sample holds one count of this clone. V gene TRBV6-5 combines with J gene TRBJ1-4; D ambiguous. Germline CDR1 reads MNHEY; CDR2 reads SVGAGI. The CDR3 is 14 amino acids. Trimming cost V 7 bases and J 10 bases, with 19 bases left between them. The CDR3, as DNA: TGTGCCAGCACCCTACAGACGGATTGGGGAAAACTGTTTTTT. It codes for CASTLQTDWGKLFF.

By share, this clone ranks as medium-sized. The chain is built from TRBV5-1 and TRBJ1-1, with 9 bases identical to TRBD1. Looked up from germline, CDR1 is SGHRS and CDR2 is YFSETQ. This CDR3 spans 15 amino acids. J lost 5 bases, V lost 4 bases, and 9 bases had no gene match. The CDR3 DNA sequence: TGCGCCAGCAGCCAAGGGACAGGGCGCGGGACTGAAGCTTTCTTT. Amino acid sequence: CASSQGTGRGTEAFF. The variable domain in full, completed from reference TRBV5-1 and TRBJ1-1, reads KAGVTQTPRYLIKTRGQQVTLSCSPISGHRSVSWYQQTPGQGLQFLFEYFSETQRNKGNFPGRFSGRQFSNSRSEMNVSTLELGDSALYLCASSQGTGRGTEAFFGQGTRLTVV.

This CDR3 reads CASSSNRLAGGPIAKNIQYF. The CDR3 DNA reads TGTGCCAGTAGCTCAAACAGACTAGCGGGGGGGCCCATTGCCAAAAACATTCAGTACTTC. The chain has TRBV19 and TRBJ2-4, with 14 bases matching TRBD2. Germline V lookup: CDR1 LNHDA, CDR2 SQIVND (reference sequence). V dropped 6 bases and J dropped 1; count of bases not matched to a gene: 14. There are 20 residues in the CDR3.

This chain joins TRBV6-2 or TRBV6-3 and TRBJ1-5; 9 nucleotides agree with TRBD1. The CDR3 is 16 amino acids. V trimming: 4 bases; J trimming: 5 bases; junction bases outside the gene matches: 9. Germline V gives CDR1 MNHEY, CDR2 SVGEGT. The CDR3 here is CASSLGTGRGYQPQHF. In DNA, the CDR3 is TGTGCCAGCAGTTTAGGGACAGGGCGGGGATATCAGCCCCAGCATTTT.

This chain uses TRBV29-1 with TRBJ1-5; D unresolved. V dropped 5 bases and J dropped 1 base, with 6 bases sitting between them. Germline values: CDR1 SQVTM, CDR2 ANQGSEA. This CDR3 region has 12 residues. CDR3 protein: CSVSASNQPQHF. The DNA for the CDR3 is TGCAGCGTTAGCGCCAGCAATCAGCCCCAGCATTTT.